One T cell receptor (beta chain) is described in this entry. The antigen is unknown. J was trimmed by 1 base and V by 6 bases; bases with no gene match: 12. Per germline, CDR1 LNHDA and CDR2 SQIVND (reference sequence). This CDR3 has 18 amino acids. The data were taken from a study of T cell repertoires in cytomegalovirus infection. Across the whole study: Public signatures in TCR beta pointed to CMV infection and matching HLA type.

One entry per CDR3 protein results from TCRdb running MiXCR on the reads. The sample lists 100,000 to 150,000 distinct CDR3 sequences, over 25% occurring once. The specimen was CD8+ T cells from cultured PBMCs, collected from culture after CMV antigen stimulation. This TCR came from a human donor in good health (CMV status not recorded). Some clones in this sample may be carry-over from other donors' samples. The gene calls are TRBV19 and TRBJ1-1; 12 bases are a match to TRBD1. The CDR3 is CASSPLRGQGAWNTEAFF. The DNA for the CDR3 is TGTGCCAGTAGCCCCCTACGGGGACAGGGGGCCTGGAACACTGAAGCTTTCTTT.